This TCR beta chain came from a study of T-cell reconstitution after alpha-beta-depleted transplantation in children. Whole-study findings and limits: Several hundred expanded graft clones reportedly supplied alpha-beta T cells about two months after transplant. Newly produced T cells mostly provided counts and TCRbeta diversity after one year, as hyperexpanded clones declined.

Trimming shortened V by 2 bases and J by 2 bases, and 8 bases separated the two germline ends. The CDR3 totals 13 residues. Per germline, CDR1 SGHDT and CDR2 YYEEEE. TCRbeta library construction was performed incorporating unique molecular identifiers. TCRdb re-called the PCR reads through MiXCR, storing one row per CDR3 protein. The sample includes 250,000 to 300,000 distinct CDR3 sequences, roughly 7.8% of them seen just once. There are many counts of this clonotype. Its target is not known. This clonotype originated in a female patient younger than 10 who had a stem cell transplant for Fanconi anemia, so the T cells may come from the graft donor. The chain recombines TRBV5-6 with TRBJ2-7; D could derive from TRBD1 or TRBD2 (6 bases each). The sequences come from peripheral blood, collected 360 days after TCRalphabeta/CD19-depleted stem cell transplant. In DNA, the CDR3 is TGTGCCAGCAGCTTTAGGGGGGCCTACGAGCAGTACGTC. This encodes CASSFRGAYEQYV.